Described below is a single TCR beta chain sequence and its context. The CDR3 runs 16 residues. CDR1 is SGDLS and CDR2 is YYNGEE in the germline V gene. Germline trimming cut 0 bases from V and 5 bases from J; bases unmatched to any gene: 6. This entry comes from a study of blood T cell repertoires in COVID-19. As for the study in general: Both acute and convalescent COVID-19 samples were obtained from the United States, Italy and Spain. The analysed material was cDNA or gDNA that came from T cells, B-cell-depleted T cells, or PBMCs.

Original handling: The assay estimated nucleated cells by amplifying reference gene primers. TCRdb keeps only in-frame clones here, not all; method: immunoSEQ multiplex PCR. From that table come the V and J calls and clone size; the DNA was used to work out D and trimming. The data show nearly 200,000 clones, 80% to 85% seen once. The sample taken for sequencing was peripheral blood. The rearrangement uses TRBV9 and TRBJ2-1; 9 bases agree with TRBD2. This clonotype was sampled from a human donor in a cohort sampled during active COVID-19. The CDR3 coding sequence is TGTGCCAGCAGCGTAGCCCCTCAGCGGGGGGACAATGAGCAGTTCTTC. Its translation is CASSVAPQRGDNEQFF.